These T cell receptor beta chains were read from a single sample in a study of CD8 T cells in Susac syndrome. Via MiXCR, TCRdb re-called the immunoSEQ multiplex PCR reads, giving one row per CDR3 protein. The sample contains about 25,000 distinct CDR3 sequences, around 95% of which appear only once. Sequencing used CD8+ T cells from PBMCs. The source is a human donor in good health. CDR3s include the opening cysteine and the closing phenylalanine or tryptophan. Each record gives: CDR3 DNA, CDR3 protein, clone size, D gene, V gene, J gene. D genes are given only for firm matches. The size entry is marked missing in some rows and otherwise reads once, few, many or a size class.

DNA: TGTGCCAGCAGCCCCGGGACAGGGATCTATGGCTACACCTTC; CDR3: CASSPGTGIYGYTF; size: NA; D: TRBD1; V: TRBV3-1; J: TRBJ1-2
DNA: TGTGCTAGCAGCTTAGATTACACAGATACGCAGTATTTT; CDR3: CASSLDYTDTQYF; size: NA; D: NA; V: TRBV7-7; J: TRBJ2-3
DNA: TGTGCCAGTAGTCTACAGGGAGACACTGAAGCTTTCTTT; CDR3: CASSLQGDTEAFF; size: NA; D: NA; V: TRBV19; J: TRBJ1-1
DNA: TGTGCCAGCTCACCCGGTCGGGGCTACACCTTC; CDR3: CASSPGRGYTF; size: once; D: NA; V: TRBV18; J: TRBJ1-2
DNA: TGTGCCAGCAGTTCCCGGGACAGCTTGAACTATGGCTACACCTTC; CDR3: CASSSRDSLNYGYTF; size: NA; D: TRBD1; V: TRBV27; J: TRBJ1-2
DNA: TGCGCCAGCAACAATACAGATAGATATAGCAATCAGCCCCAGCATTTT; CDR3: CASNNTDRYSNQPQHF; size: NA; D: NA; V: TRBV10-1; J: TRBJ1-5
DNA: TGTGCCAGCAGCTTGGAAGGGGGCAACGAGCAGTACTTC; CDR3: CASSLEGGNEQYF; size: NA; D: TRBD1; V: TRBV5-6; J: TRBJ2-7
DNA: TGCGCCAGCAGCCAAGATTATCCGTTCGGCGGGGAGCTGTTTTTT; CDR3: CASSQDYPFGGELFF; size: NA; D: NA; V: TRBV4-3; J: TRBJ2-2
DNA: TGCAGCGTTGAAACCGCCGGGGGTAGCGGTTACGAGCAGTACTTC; CDR3: CSVETAGGSGYEQYF; size: NA; D: NA; V: TRBV29-1; J: TRBJ2-7
DNA: TGTGCCACCCAGGAGGGGGGCTATGAGCAGTTCTTC; CDR3: CATQEGGYEQFF; size: NA; D: NA; V: TRBV6-2/TRBV6-3; J: TRBJ2-1
DNA: TGTGCCAGCAGCTTGTACCGGACAGCGAACACTGAAGCTTTCTTT; CDR3: CASSLYRTANTEAFF; size: NA; D: NA; V: TRBV5-5; J: TRBJ1-1
DNA: TGCAGCGTTACCTCGACATCATCCGTCGAGCGGTACTTC; CDR3: CSVTSTSSVERYF; size: NA; D: NA; V: TRBV29-1; J: TRBJ2-5
DNA: TGTGCCAGCAGCGTAGAAGTGGGACAGAGCACAGATACGCAGTATTTT; CDR3: CASSVEVGQSTDTQYF; size: NA; D: TRBD1; V: TRBV9; J: TRBJ2-3
DNA: TGCGCCAGCAGCCCCGGGACAGGCCTAAGGGACTATAATTCACCCCTCCACTTT; CDR3: CASSPGTGLRDYNSPLHF; size: NA; D: TRBD1; V: TRBV5-1; J: TRBJ1-6
DNA: TGTGCCAGCACCTCCCCAGGGGAAGATACGCAGTATTTT; CDR3: CASTSPGEDTQYF; size: once; D: NA; V: TRBV7-9; J: TRBJ2-3
DNA: TGTGCCAGCAGTTACGGGACAGGGGACACTGAAGCTTTCTTT; CDR3: CASSYGTGDTEAFF; size: NA; D: TRBD1; V: TRBV12-3/TRBV12-4; J: TRBJ1-1
DNA: TGTGCCTCCCTAGGAAGGGGCTTCAGCTCTGGGGCCAACGTCCTGACTTTC; CDR3: CASLGRGFSSGANVLTF; size: NA; D: NA; V: TRBV19; J: TRBJ2-6
DNA: TGCGCCAGCAGTGAGTCGGGGACAGTCCAGGGCACAGATACGCAGTATTTT; CDR3: CASSESGTVQGTDTQYF; size: NA; D: TRBD1; V: TRBV10-1; J: TRBJ2-3
DNA: TGTGCCAGCAGCTCCGGGGGATCCACTGAAGCTTTCTTT; CDR3: CASSSGGSTEAFF; size: NA; D: NA; V: TRBV7-8; J: TRBJ1-1
DNA: TGTGCCAGCAGCCAGCGGGTAGCGGTCCCTTACAATGAGCAGTTCTTC; CDR3: CASSQRVAVPYNEQFF; size: once; D: NA; V: TRBV14; J: TRBJ2-1
DNA: TGCAGCGTCCACAGGGCCAAAGGTGAGCAGTTCTTC; CDR3: CSVHRAKGEQFF; size: NA; D: NA; V: TRBV29-1; J: TRBJ2-1
DNA: TGTGCCAGCAGCTCCCCGCGCGTCACTGAAGCTTTCTTT; CDR3: CASSSPRVTEAFF; size: NA; D: NA; V: TRBV27; J: TRBJ1-1
DNA: TGCAGCTACCATGGTATACCGGAGGCCAAAGGCTATGGCTACACCTTC; CDR3: CSYHGIPEAKGYGYTF; size: NA; D: NA; V: TRBV29-1; J: TRBJ1-2
DNA: TGCGCCAGCAGCAAGGGACAGGGGGCGGCCGGTGGCTACACCTTC; CDR3: CASSKGQGAAGGYTF; size: NA; D: TRBD1; V: TRBV4-1; J: TRBJ1-2
DNA: TGCAGCGTTTTTGACGACAGGTGGTCCTACGAGCAGTACTTC; CDR3: CSVFDDRWSYEQYF; size: NA; D: NA; V: TRBV29-1; J: TRBJ2-7
DNA: TGTGCCAGCAGTTGGAGGGGAAGAGGGACTGAAGCTTTCTTT; CDR3: CASSWRGRGTEAFF; size: NA; D: NA; V: TRBV27; J: TRBJ1-1
DNA: TGTGCCAGCAGTGCTCGGACAGGGTACAATGAGCAGTTCTTC; CDR3: CASSARTGYNEQFF; size: NA; D: TRBD1; V: TRBV12-3/TRBV12-4; J: TRBJ2-1
DNA: TGCGCCAGCAGCCAAGTCGGCGACACAGATACGCAGTATTTT; CDR3: CASSQVGDTDTQYF; size: once; D: NA; V: TRBV4-3; J: TRBJ2-3
DNA: TGCAGTGCTAGGGACTTAAGGGGGCACTCCTACGAGCAGTACTTC; CDR3: CSARDLRGHSYEQYF; size: NA; D: TRBD1; V: TRBV20-1; J: TRBJ2-7
DNA: TGCGCCAGCAGCTTGGAAATGCAGGGATCCACTGAAGCTTTCTTT; CDR3: CASSLEMQGSTEAFF; size: NA; D: NA; V: TRBV5-1; J: TRBJ1-1
DNA: TGTGCCAGCAGCGTAGTGGGGGGCGGCAACACTGAAGCTTTCTTT; CDR3: CASSVVGGGNTEAFF; size: once; D: NA; V: TRBV9; J: TRBJ1-1
DNA: TGTGCCAGTAGTTTCCGACTAGCGGGAACCTACAATGAGCAGTTCTTC; CDR3: CASSFRLAGTYNEQFF; size: once; D: TRBD2; V: TRBV19; J: TRBJ2-1
DNA: TGCAGTGCTAGGGGTCCCGGGACTAGCGGCCTCTCCTCCTCCTACGAGCAGTACTTC; CDR3: CSARGPGTSGLSSSYEQYF; size: NA; D: TRBD2; V: TRBV20-1; J: TRBJ2-7
DNA: TGTGCCAGTAGTATGAAGGAAGAGGAGCTGTTTTTT; CDR3: CASSMKEEELFF; size: NA; D: NA; V: TRBV19; J: TRBJ2-2
DNA: TGCAGTGCTCAGGGAGAGGGGGGCTTCGAGCAGTACTTC; CDR3: CSAQGEGGFEQYF; size: NA; D: NA; V: TRBV20-1; J: TRBJ2-7
DNA: TGCAGTGCTAGAGATCTGACAGATAATGAAAAACTGTTTTTT; CDR3: CSARDLTDNEKLFF; size: NA; D: NA; V: TRBV20-1; J: TRBJ1-4
DNA: TGTGCCAGCAGTTTAGTGAACTACAATGAGCAGTTCTTC; CDR3: CASSLVNYNEQFF; size: NA; D: NA; V: TRBV12-3/TRBV12-4; J: TRBJ2-1
DNA: TGTGCCAGTAGTATTCCGCCGAACACTGAAGCTTTCTTT; CDR3: CASSIPPNTEAFF; size: NA; D: NA; V: TRBV19; J: TRBJ1-1
DNA: TGTGCCAGCAGTAGATTCGGGCCGGGACGCCGACCCCTCCACTTT; CDR3: CASSRFGPGRRPLHF; size: NA; D: NA; V: TRBV12-3/TRBV12-4; J: TRBJ1-6
DNA: TGTGCCAGCAGCTTCGGTAGAACCCATCTCAATTCCTACGAGCAGTACTTC; CDR3: CASSFGRTHLNSYEQYF; size: NA; D: NA; V: TRBV7-2; J: TRBJ2-7